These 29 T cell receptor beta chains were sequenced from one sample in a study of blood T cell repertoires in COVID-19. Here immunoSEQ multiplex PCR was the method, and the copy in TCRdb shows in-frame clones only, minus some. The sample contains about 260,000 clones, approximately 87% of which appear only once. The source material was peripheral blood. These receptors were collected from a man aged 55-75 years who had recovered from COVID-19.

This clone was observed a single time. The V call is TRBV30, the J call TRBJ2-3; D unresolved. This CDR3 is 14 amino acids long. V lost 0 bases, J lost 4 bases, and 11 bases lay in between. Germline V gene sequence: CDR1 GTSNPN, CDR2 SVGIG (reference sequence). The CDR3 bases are TGTGCCTGGAGTGTGTTCCCCCCCGCAGATACGCAGTATTTT. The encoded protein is CAWSVFPPADTQYF.

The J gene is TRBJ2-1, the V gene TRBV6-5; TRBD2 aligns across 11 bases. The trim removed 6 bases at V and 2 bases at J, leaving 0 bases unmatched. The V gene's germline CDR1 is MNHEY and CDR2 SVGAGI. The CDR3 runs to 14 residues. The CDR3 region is CASRTSGTYNEQFF. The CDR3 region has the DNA TGTGCCAGCAGGACTAGCGGGACCTACAATGAGCAGTTCTTC.

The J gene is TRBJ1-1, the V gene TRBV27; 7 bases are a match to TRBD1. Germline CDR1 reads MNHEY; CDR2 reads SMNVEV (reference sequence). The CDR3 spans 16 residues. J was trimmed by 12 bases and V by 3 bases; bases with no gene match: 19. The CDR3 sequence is CASSFFLSRDSQVSFF. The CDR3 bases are TGTGCCAGCAGTTTCTTCCTCTCCCGGGACAGTCAGGTCTCTTTCTTT.

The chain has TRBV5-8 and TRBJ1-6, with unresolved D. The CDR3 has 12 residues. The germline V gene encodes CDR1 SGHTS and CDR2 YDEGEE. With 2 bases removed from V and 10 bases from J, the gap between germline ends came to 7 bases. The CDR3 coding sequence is TGTGCCAGCAGCTTCTCGCGGTCACCCCTCCACTTT. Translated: CASSFSRSPLHF.

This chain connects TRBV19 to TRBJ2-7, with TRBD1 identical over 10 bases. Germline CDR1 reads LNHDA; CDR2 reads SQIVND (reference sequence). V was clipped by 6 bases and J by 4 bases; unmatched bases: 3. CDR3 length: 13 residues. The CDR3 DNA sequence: TGTGCCAGTAGCCGGGACAGGGGTTACGAGCAGTACTTC. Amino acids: CASSRDRGYEQYF.

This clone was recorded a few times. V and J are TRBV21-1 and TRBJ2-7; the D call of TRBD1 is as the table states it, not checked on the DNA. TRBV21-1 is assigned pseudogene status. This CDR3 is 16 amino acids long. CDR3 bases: TGTGCCAGCAGCGTGGACGTCGACAGGGAGCCCTACGAGCAGTACTTC. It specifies CASSVDVDREPYEQYF.

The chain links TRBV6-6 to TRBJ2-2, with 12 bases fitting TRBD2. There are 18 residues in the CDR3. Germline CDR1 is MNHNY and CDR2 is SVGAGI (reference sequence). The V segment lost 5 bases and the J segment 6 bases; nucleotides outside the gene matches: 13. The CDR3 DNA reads TGTGCCAGCAGTCCCCGGGGGTTAGGGACTAGCGGGTCCGGGGAGCTGTTTTTT. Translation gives CASSPRGLGTSGSGELFF.

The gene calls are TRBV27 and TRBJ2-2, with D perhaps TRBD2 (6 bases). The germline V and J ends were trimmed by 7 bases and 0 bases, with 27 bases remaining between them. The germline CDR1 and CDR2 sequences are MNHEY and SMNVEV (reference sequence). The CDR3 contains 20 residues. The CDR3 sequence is CASTTLLLRRGPANTGELFF. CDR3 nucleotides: TGTGCCAGCACAACCCTTCTCCTTCGGAGGGGACCTGCGAACACCGGGGAGCTGTTTTTT.

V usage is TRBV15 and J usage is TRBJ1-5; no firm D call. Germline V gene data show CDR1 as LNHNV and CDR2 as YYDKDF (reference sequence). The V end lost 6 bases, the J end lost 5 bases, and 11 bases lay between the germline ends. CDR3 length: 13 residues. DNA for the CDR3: TGTGCCACCAGTCCGAGCGGCGATCAGCCCCAGCATTTT. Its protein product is CATSPSGDQPQHF.

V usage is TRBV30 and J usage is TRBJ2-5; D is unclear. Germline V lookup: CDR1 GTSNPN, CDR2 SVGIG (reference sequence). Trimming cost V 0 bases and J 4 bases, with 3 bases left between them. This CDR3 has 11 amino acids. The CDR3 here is CAWSVAETQYF. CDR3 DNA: TGTGCCTGGAGTGTAGCAGAGACCCAGTACTTC. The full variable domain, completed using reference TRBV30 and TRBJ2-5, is SQTIHQWPATLVQPVGSPLSLECTVEGTSNPNLYWYRQAAGRGLQLLFYSVGIGQISSEVPQNLSASRPQDRQFILSSKKLLLSDSGFYLCAWSVAETQYFGPGTRLLVL.

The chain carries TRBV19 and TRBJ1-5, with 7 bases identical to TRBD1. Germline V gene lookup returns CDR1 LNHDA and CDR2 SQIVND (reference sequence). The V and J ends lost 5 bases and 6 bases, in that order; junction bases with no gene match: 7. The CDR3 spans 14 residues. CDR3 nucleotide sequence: TGTGCCAGTAGTGGACGGACAGGTCGTCAGCCCCAGCATTTT. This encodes CASSGRTGRQPQHF.

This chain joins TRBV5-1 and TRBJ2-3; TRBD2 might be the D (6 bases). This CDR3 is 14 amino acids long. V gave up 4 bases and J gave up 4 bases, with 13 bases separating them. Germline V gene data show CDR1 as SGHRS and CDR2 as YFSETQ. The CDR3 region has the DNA TGCGCCAGCAGCATGAGTAGCGGAGCAGATACGCAGTATTTT. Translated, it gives CASSMSSGADTQYF.

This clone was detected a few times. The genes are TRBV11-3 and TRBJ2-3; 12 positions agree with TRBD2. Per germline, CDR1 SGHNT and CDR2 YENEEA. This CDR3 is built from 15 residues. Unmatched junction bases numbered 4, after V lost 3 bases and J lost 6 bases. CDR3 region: CASSFLAGGVDTQYF. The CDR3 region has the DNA TGTGCCAGCAGCTTCCTAGCGGGGGGGGTTGATACGCAGTATTTT.

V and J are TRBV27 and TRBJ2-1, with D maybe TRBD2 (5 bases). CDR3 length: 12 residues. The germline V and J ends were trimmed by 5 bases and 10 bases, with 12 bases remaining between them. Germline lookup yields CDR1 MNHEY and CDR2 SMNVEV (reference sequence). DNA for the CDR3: TGTGCCAGCAGTGAGTCGGGAAGGGAGCAGTTCTTC. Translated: CASSESGREQFF.

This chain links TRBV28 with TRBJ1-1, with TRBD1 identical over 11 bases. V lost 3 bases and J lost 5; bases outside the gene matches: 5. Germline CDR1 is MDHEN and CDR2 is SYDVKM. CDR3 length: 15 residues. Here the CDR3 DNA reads TGTGCCAGCAGTTTTGGACAGGGGGCTAGGACTGAAGCTTTCTTT. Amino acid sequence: CASSFGQGARTEAFF.

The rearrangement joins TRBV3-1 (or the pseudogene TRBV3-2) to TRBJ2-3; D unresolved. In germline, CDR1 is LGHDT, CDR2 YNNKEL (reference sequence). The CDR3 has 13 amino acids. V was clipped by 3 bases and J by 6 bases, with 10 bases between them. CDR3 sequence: CASSHTTSDTQYF. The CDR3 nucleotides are TGTGCCAGCAGCCACACTACGTCGGATACGCAGTATTTT.

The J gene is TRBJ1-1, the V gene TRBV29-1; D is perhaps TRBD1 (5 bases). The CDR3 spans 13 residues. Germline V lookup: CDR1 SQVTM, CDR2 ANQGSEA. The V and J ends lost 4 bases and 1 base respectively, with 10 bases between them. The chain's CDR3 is CSVVGRANTEAFF. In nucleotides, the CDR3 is TGCAGCGTTGTAGGCAGGGCGAACACTGAAGCTTTCTTT.

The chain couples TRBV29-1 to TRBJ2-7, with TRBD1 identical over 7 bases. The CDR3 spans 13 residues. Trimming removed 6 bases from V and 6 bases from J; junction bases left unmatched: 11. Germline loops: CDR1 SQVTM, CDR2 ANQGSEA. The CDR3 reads CSVRRQGVGEQYF. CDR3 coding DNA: TGCAGCGTCCGTCGCCAGGGGGTCGGCGAGCAGTACTTC.

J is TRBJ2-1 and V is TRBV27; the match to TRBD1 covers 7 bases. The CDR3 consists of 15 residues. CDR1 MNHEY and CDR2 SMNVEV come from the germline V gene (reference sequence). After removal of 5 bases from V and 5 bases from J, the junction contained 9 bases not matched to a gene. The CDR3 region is CASSGRTGPNNEQFF. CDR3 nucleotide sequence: TGTGCCAGCAGTGGGCGGACAGGCCCGAACAATGAGCAGTTCTTC.

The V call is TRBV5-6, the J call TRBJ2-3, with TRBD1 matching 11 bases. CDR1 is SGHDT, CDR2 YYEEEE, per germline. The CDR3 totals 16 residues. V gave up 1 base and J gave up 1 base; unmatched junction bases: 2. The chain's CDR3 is CASSLQGQGGTDTQYF. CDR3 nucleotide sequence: TGTGCCAGCAGCTTGCAGGGACAGGGGGGCACAGATACGCAGTATTTT.

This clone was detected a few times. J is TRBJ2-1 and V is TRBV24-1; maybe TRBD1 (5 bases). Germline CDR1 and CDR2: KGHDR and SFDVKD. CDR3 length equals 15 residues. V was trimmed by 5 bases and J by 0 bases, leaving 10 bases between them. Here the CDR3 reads CATSGTGYSYNEQFF. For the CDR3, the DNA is TGTGCCACCAGTGGTACAGGCTACTCCTACAATGAGCAGTTCTTC.

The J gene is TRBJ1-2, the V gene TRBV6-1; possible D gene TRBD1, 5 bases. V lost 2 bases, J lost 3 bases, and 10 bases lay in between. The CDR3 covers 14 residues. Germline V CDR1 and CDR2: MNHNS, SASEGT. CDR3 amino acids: CASSEREGYYGYTF. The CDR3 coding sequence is TGTGCCAGCAGTGAAAGGGAGGGGTACTATGGCTACACCTTC.

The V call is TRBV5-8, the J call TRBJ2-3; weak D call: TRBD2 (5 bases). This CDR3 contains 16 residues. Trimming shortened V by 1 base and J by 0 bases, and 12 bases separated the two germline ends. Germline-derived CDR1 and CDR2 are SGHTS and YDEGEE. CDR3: CASSLRGRRSTDTQYF. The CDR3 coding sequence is TGTGCCAGCAGCTTGCGAGGGCGCCGAAGCACAGATACGCAGTATTTT.

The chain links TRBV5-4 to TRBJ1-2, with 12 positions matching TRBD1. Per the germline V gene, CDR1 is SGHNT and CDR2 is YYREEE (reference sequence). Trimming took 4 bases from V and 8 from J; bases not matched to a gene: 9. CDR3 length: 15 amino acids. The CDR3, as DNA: TGTGCCAGCAGCGGTCCGGGACAGGGGGCGGCAGGCTACACCTTC. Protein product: CASSGPGQGAAGYTF.

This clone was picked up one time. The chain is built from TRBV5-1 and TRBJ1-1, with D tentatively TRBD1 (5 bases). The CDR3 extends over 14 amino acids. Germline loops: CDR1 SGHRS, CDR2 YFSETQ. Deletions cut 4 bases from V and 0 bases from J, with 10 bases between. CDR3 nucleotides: TGCGCCAGCAGCGCGGGGACGGTGAACACTGAAGCTTTCTTT. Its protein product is CASSAGTVNTEAFF.

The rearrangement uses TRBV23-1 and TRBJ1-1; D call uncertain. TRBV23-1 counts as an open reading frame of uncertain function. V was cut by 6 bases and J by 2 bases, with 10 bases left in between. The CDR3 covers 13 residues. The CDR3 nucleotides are TGCGCCAGCAGCCAGAACACCAACACTGAAGCTTTCTTT. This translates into CASSQNTNTEAFF.

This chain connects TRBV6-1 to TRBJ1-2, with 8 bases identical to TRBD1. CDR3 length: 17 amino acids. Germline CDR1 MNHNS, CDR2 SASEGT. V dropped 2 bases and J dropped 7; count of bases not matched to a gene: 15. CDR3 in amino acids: CASSESRWTGLTSGYTF. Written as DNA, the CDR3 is TGTGCCAGCAGTGAAAGCCGCTGGACAGGGCTTACGAGTGGCTACACCTTC.

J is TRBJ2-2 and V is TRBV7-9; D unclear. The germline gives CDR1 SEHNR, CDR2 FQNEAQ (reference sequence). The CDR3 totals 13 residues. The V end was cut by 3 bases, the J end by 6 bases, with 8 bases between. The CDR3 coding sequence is TGTGCCAGCAGCTTTGCCAGCGCCGGGGAGCTGTTTTTT. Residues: CASSFASAGELFF. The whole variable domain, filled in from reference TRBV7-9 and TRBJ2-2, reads DTGVSQNPRHKITKRGQNVTFRCDPISEHNRLYWYRQTLGQGPEFLTYFQNEAQLEKSRLLSDRFSAERPKGSFSTLEIQRTEQGDSAMYLCASSFASAGELFFGEGSRLTVL.

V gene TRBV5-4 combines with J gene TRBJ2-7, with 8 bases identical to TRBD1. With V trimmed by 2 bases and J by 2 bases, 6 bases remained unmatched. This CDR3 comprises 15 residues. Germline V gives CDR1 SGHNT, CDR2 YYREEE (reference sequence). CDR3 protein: CASSLGTGATYEQYF. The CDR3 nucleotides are TGTGCCAGCAGCTTAGGGACAGGCGCAACCTACGAGCAGTACTTC.